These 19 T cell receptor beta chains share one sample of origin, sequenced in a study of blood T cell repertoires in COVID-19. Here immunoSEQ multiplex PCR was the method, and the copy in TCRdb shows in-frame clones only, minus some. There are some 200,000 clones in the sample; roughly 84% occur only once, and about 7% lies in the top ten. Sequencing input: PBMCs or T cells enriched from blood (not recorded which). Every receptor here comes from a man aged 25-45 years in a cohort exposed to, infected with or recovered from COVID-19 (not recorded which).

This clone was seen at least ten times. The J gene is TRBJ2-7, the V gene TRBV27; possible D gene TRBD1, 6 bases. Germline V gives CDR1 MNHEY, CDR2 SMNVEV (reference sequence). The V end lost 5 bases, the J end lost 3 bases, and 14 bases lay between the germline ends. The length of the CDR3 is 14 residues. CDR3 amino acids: CASSINRDYYEQYF. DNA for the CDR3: TGTGCCAGCAGTATTAACAGGGATTACTACGAGCAGTACTTC.

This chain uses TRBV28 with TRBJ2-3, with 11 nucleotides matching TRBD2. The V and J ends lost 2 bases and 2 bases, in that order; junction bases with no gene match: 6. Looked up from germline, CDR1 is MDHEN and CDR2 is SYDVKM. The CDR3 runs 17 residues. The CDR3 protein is CASSLRRLAGSTDTQYF. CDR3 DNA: TGTGCCAGCAGTTTAAGGAGACTAGCGGGGTCCACAGATACGCAGTATTTT. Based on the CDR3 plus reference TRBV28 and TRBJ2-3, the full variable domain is DVKVTQSSRYLVKRTGEKVFLECVQDMDHENMFWYRQDPGLGLRLIYFSYDVKMKEKGDIPEGYSVSREKKERFSLILESASTNQTSMYLCASSLRRLAGSTDTQYFGPGTRLTVL.

CDR3 sequence reads: CASTAADRPNEKLFF. The CDR3 DNA reads as TGTGCCAGCACCGCAGCGGACAGGCCTAATGAAAAACTGTTTTTT. V usage is TRBV2 and J usage is TRBJ1-4; 7 positions match TRBD1. The CDR3 extends over 15 amino acids. V lost 7 bases to trimming and J lost 3 bases; unmatched junction nucleotides: 8. Per germline, CDR1 SNHLY and CDR2 FYNNEI.

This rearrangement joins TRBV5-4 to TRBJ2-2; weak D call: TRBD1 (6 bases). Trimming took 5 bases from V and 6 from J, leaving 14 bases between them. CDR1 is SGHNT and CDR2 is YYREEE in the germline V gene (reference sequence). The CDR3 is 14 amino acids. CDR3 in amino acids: CASREDSSPGELFF. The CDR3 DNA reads TGTGCCAGCAGGGAGGACAGTTCGCCCGGGGAGCTGTTTTTT.

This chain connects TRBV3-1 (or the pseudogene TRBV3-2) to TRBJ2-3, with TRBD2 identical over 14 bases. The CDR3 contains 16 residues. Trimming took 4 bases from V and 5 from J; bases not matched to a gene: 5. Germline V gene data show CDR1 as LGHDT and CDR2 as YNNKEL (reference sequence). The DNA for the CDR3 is TGTGCCAGCAGCCCCGGACTAGCGGGAGGACTAGATACGCAGTATTTT. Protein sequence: CASSPGLAGGLDTQYF.

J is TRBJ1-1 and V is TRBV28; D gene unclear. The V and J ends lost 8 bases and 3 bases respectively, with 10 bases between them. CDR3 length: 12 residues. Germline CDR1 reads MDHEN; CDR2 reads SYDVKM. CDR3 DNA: TGTGCCAGCCGCTACCAGGACACTGAAGCTTTCTTT. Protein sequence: CASRYQDTEAFF.

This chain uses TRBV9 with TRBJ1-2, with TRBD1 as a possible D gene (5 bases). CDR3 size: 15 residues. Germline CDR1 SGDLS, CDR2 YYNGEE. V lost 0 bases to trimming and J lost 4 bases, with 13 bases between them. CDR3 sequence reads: CASSVEAGGAYGYTF. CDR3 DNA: TGTGCCAGCAGCGTAGAGGCAGGAGGGGCCTATGGCTACACCTTC.

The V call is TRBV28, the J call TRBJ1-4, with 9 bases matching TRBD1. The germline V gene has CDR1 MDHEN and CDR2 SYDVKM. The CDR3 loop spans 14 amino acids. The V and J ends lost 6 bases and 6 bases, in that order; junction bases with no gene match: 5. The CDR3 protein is CASSQDRGDEKLFF. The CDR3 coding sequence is TGTGCCAGCAGCCAGGACAGGGGCGATGAAAAACTGTTTTTT.

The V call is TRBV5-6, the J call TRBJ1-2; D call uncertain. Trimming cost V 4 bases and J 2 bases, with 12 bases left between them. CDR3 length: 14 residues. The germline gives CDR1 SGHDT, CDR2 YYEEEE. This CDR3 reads CASSQPQINYGYTF. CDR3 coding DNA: TGTGCCAGCAGCCAACCTCAGATAAACTATGGCTACACCTTC.

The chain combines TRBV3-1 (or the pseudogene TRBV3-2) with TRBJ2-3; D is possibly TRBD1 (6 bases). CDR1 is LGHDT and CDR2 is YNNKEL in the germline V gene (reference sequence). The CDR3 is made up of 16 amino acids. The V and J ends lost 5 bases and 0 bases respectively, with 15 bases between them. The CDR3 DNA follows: TGTGCCAGCAGCTTAGGACAGTCTTCTAGCACAGATACGCAGTATTTT. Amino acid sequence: CASSLGQSSSTDTQYF.

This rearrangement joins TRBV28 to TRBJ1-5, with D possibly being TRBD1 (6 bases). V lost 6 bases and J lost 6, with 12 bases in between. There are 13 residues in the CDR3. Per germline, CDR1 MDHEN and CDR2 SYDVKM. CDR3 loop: CASRGAISQPQHF. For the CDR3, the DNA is TGTGCCAGCAGGGGGGCCATCAGTCAGCCCCAGCATTTT.

Written as DNA, the CDR3 is TGCGCCAGCAGCCAATCCCAAGGTCGGGGTCGGGATGGCTACACCTTC. This sequence encodes CASSQSQGRGRDGYTF. The chain employs TRBV4-1 and TRBJ1-2, with D uncertain. This CDR3 is 16 amino acids long. The V gene's germline CDR1 is MGHRA and CDR2 YSYEKL. V lost 2 bases and J 6 bases, leaving 19 bases between the germline ends.

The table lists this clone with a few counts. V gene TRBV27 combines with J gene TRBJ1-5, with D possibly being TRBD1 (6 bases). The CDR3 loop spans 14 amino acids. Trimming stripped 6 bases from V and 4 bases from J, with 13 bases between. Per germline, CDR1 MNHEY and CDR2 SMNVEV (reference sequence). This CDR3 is CASSQGPGNQPQHF. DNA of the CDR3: TGTGCCAGCAGCCAGGGGCCCGGAAATCAGCCCCAGCATTTT.

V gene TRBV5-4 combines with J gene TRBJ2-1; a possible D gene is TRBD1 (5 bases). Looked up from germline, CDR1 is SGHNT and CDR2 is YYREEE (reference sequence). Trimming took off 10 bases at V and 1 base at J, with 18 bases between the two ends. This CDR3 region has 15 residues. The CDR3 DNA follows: TGTGCCTTTCTCGTACCCGGACAATCCTACAATGAGCAGTTCTTC. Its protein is CAFLVPGQSYNEQFF.

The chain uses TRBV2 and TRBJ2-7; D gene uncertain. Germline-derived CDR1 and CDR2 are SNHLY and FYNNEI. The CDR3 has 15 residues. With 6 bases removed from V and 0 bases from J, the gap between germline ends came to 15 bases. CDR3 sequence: CASRRGRISSYEQYF. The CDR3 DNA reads TGTGCCAGCAGGAGAGGTCGGATAAGCTCCTACGAGCAGTACTTC.

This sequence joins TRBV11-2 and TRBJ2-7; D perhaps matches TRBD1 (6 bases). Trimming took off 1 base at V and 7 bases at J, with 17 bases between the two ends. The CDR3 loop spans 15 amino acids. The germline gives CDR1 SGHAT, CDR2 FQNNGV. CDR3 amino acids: CASSLGLQGRWEQYF. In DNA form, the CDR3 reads TGTGCCAGCAGCTTAGGCCTCCAGGGGAGATGGGAGCAGTACTTC.

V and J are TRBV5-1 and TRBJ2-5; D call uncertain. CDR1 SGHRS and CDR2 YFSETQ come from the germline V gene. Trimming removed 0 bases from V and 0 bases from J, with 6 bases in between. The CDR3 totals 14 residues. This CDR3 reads CASSLASDQETQYF. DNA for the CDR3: TGCGCCAGCAGCTTGGCGTCGGACCAAGAGACCCAGTACTTC.

As DNA, the CDR3 is TGTGCCAGCAGCACCACTAGCTGGTATGAGCAGTTCTTC. Protein: CASSTTSWYEQFF. The rearrangement uses TRBV9 and TRBJ2-1, with D perhaps matching TRBD2 (6 bases). With 4 bases removed from V and 8 bases from J, the gap between germline ends came to 13 bases. Germline CDR1 is SGDLS and CDR2 is YYNGEE. The CDR3 runs to 13 residues.

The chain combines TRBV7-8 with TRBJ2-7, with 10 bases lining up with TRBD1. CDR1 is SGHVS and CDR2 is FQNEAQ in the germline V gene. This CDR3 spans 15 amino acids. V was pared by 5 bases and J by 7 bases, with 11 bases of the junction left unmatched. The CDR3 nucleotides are TGTGCCAGCAGCACCCGGACAGGGGGGGTTGGGGAGCAGTACTTC. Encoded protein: CASSTRTGGVGEQYF.